This T cell receptor (beta chain) was recovered during a study of OX40 agonist ivuxolimab in advanced cancers. Study in general: Ivuxolimab doses were 0.01, 0.1, 0.3, 1.5, 3 or 10 mg/kg every 2 weeks.

The CDR3 loop spans 16 amino acids. CDR1 is MGHDK, CDR2 SYGVNS, per germline. V trimming: 2 bases; J trimming: 3 bases; junction bases outside the gene matches: 7. About this clone: The target antigen is unknown.

Clones were sequenced by immunoSEQ multiplex PCR, and TCRdb holds only the in-frame ones, with some missing. The data show under 75,000 clones, 70% to 90% seen once. Broader study findings: Compared with CD4+, CD8+ T cells on average had more expanded clones. Researchers did not establish what antigens the expanded peripheral T cells target.

Autoimmune disease history or systemic immunosuppression led to patients being barred. The sample here was CD4+ or CD8+ T cells sorted from blood, taken in a trial of the OX40 agonist ivuxolimab. The V call is TRBV25-1, the J call TRBJ2-7; 10 nucleotides agree with TRBD1. The clonotype originates from an adult with an advanced solid tumor such as melanoma, head and neck, liver or kidney cancer. In nucleotides, the CDR3 is TGTGCCAGCAGTGAAAATGATTGGACAGGGGGCTACGAGCAGTACTTC. As protein: CASSENDWTGGYEQYF.